The 28 T cell receptor beta chains below come from one sample, sequenced in a study of cytotoxic CD8 clonotypes in ibrutinib-treated CLL. The method was immunoSEQ multiplex PCR; TCRdb's version includes in-frame clones alone and lacks a portion of them. The sample carries 75,000 to 90,000 clones, approximately 87% recorded once. Sample: PBMCs, taken after 24 months of ibrutinib treatment. All receptors derive from a human donor with chronic lymphocytic leukemia.

V usage is TRBV6-5 and J usage is TRBJ2-5, with D possibly being TRBD2 (6 bases). V lost 4 bases, J lost 7 bases, and 10 bases lay in between. The CDR3 contains 12 residues. Germline-derived CDR1 and CDR2 are MNHEY and SVGAGI. Here the CDR3 reads CASSFLGGTQYF. CDR3 in DNA: TGTGCCAGCAGTTTTCTCGGGGGGACCCAGTACTTC.

This rearrangement joins TRBV6-1 to TRBJ1-2, with a possible D match to TRBD1 (5 bases). In germline, CDR1 is MNHNS, CDR2 SASEGT. The CDR3 length is 14 residues. V shed 7 bases and J shed 0 bases, with 12 bases lying between them. CDR3 protein: CASIPGRTNYGYTF. CDR3 sequence (DNA): TGTGCCAGCATCCCGGGACGAACTAACTATGGCTACACCTTC.

The chain couples TRBV18 to TRBJ2-7, with D perhaps matching TRBD1 (6 bases). The germline V gene encodes CDR1 KGHSH and CDR2 LQKENI. The CDR3 loop spans 14 amino acids. The V gene lost 3 bases and the J gene lost 2 bases, with 11 bases spanning the gap. CDR3 region: CASSPETGPYEQYF. The CDR3 DNA is TGTGCCAGCTCACCGGAGACAGGACCCTACGAGCAGTACTTC.

The chain employs TRBV7-6 and TRBJ2-3, with TRBD2 identical over 12 bases. Trimming cost V 5 bases and J 4 bases; bases outside gene matches: 13. This CDR3 region has 18 residues. Per the germline V gene, CDR1 is SGHVS and CDR2 is FNYEAQ. In nucleotides, the CDR3 is TGTGCCAGCAGCCTACTAGCGGGAGGCGTTCTGAGGTCAGATACGCAGTATTTT. It is translated as CASSLLAGGVLRSDTQYF.

The chain recombines TRBV5-5 with TRBJ2-1; no reliable D call. This CDR3 contains 13 residues. Germline loops: CDR1 SGHKS, CDR2 YYEKEE (reference sequence). Trimming pared 1 base from V and 5 bases from J, leaving 7 bases between. CDR3 DNA sequence: TGTGCCAGCAGCTTGTTCGCGCACAATGAGCAGTTCTTC. Protein sequence: CASSLFAHNEQFF.

The chain links TRBV9 to TRBJ2-3, with D perhaps matching TRBD1 (7 bases). Germline CDR1 is SGDLS and CDR2 is YYNGEE. This CDR3 has 17 residues. With 0 bases removed from V and 6 bases from J, the gap between germline ends came to 20 bases. CDR3 region: CASSVDAQTGRSDTQYF. The CDR3 coding sequence is TGTGCCAGCAGCGTAGATGCACAGACAGGGAGGAGCGATACGCAGTATTTT.

This clone was found once. The chain uses TRBV7-3 and TRBJ2-7; D not resolved. V dropped 8 bases and J dropped 3 bases, with 8 bases sitting between them. Looked up from germline, CDR1 is SGHTA and CDR2 is FQGTGA. The CDR3 covers 11 residues. The CDR3 loop reads CASAGGYEQYF. The CDR3 DNA is TGTGCCAGCGCTGGCGGCTACGAGCAGTACTTC.

This clone has just a few counts. The J gene is TRBJ1-1, the V gene TRBV29-1; the match to TRBD1 covers 7 bases. Losses at the gene ends were 6 bases for V and 1 base for J; bases not matched to a gene: 5. The CDR3 extends over 13 amino acids. Germline assignment: CDR1 SQVTM and CDR2 ANQGSEA. The CDR3 region has the DNA TGCAGCGTCGCCAGGGGGGGGAACACTGAAGCTTTCTTT. Protein: CSVARGGNTEAFF.

The chain links TRBV29-1 to TRBJ1-4, with TRBD1 matching over 7 bases. Germline CDR1 reads SQVTM; CDR2 reads ANQGSEA. Trimming removed 6 bases from V and 7 bases from J; junction bases left unmatched: 11. There are 14 residues in the CDR3. The CDR3 DNA is TGCAGCGTCAGACAGGGTAATATGGGTGAAAAACTGTTTTTT. This codes for CSVRQGNMGEKLFF.

This chain joins TRBV7-6 and TRBJ1-3; a weak D match, TRBD1 (5 bases). The CDR3 has 17 residues. V was trimmed by 0 bases and J by 0 bases, leaving 12 bases between them. The germline CDR1 and CDR2 sequences are SGHVS and FNYEAQ. CDR3 residues: CASSLAPGYSSGNTIYF. The CDR3 nucleotides read TGTGCCAGCAGCTTAGCGCCAGGGTATTCCTCTGGAAACACCATATATTTT. Variable domain in full (rest from reference TRBV7-6 and TRBJ1-3): GAGVSQSPRYKVTKRGQDVALRCDPISGHVSLYWYRQALGQGPEFLTYFNYEAQQDKSGLPNDRFSAERPEGSISTLTIQRTEQRDSAMYRCASSLAPGYSSGNTIYFGEGSWLTVV.

The rearrangement uses TRBV6-6 and TRBJ2-2; possible D gene TRBD1, 5 bases. V lost 2 bases, J lost 8 bases, and 6 bases lay in between. In germline, CDR1 is MNHNY, CDR2 SVGAGI (reference sequence). The CDR3 is 12 amino acids. The DNA for the CDR3 is TGTGCCAGCAGTTACAGGGGAGGGGAGCTGTTTTTT. Protein sequence: CASSYRGGELFF.

This chain connects TRBV6-6 to TRBJ2-7, with 9 nucleotides matching TRBD2. Per the germline V gene, CDR1 is MNHNY and CDR2 is SVGAGI (reference sequence). The V gene end was trimmed by 9 bases and the J gene end by 4 bases; junction bases not matched to a gene: 13. CDR3 size: 15 residues. In nucleotides, the CDR3 is TGTGCCAGTTTGGGGGTCTTAGCGGGAGAATACGAGCAGTACTTC. Translated, it gives CASLGVLAGEYEQYF.

This clone was observed a single time. The chain has TRBV14 and TRBJ2-1; 12 positions agree with TRBD1. The CDR3 sequence is 16 residues long. From germline, CDR1 is SGHDN and CDR2 FVKESK. Trimming at V came to 1 base and at J to 9 bases, leaving 7 bases not matched to a gene. The CDR3 sequence: CASSQGDRGLKSEQFF. CDR3 bases: TGTGCCAGCAGCCAAGGGGACAGGGGGCTAAAAAGTGAGCAGTTCTTC.

The chain couples TRBV5-1 to TRBJ2-3, with 9 bases aligning to TRBD2. The CDR3 has 17 amino acids. CDR1 and CDR2 (germline): SGHRS, YFSETQ. Germline trimming cut 4 bases from V and 2 bases from J; bases unmatched to any gene: 11. The CDR3 loop reads CASSGGLADSLTDTQYF. The CDR3 DNA reads TGCGCCAGCAGCGGGGGACTAGCCGACTCGCTCACAGATACGCAGTATTTT. Full variable domain (outside the CDR3, taken from reference TRBV5-1 and TRBJ2-3): KAGVTQTPRYLIKTRGQQVTLSCSPISGHRSVSWYQQTPGQGLQFLFEYFSETQRNKGNFPGRFSGRQFSNSRSEMNVSTLELGDSALYLCASSGGLADSLTDTQYFGPGTRLTVL.

This rearrangement joins TRBV5-1 to TRBJ1-4, with 8 bases identical to TRBD1. There are 17 residues in the CDR3. After removal of 4 bases from V and 3 bases from J, the junction contained 11 bases not matched to a gene. The germline CDR1 and CDR2 sequences are SGHRS and YFSETQ. CDR3 sequence reads: CASSPGQGNTANEKLFF. As DNA, the CDR3 is TGCGCCAGCAGCCCAGGACAGGGTAATACGGCTAATGAAAAACTGTTTTTT.

Note on this clone: The same CDR3 arises from other DNA sequences in this sample as well. This chain joins TRBV28 and TRBJ1-4; no definite D call. The CDR3 is 11 amino acids. V lost 2 bases to trimming and J lost 5 bases, with 0 bases between them. The germline V gene has CDR1 MDHEN and CDR2 SYDVKM. The CDR3 sequence: CASSLNEKLFF. CDR3 bases: TGTGCCAGCAGTTTAAATGAAAAACTGTTTTTT.

Concerning this clone: Other DNA sequences in this specimen translate into the identical CDR3. The chain combines TRBV28 with TRBJ2-2; a possible D gene is TRBD1 (6 bases). Trimming shortened V by 2 bases and J by 3 bases, and 7 bases separated the two germline ends. The CDR3 covers 14 residues. The germline V gene encodes CDR1 MDHEN and CDR2 SYDVKM. In DNA, the CDR3 is TGTGCCAGCAGTTTACAGGGGCACACCGGGGAGCTGTTTTTT. Protein product: CASSLQGHTGELFF.

The chain recombines TRBV29-1 with TRBJ2-3, with 11 bases fitting TRBD2. The germline CDR1 and CDR2 sequences are SQVTM and ANQGSEA. With 6 bases clipped from V and 6 bases from J, the junction kept 14 bases outside the gene matches. The CDR3 is 16 residues long. The CDR3 sequence is CSVGRGGLAGDDTQYF. The CDR3 coding sequence is TGCAGCGTGGGTCGTGGTGGACTAGCGGGTGATGATACGCAGTATTTT.

The chain couples TRBV5-1 to TRBJ2-7; the match to TRBD1 covers 7 bases. Germline CDR1 SGHRS, CDR2 YFSETQ. The CDR3 has 13 residues. Trimming cost V 7 bases and J 2 bases; bases outside gene matches: 6. This chain's CDR3 is CASRGQSAYEQYF. The CDR3 DNA follows: TGCGCCAGCCGGGGACAGTCCGCCTACGAGCAGTACTTC.

This clone was seen a few times. The chain combines TRBV9 with TRBJ1-5; D is possibly TRBD1 (5 bases). Trimming shortened V by 4 bases and J by 4 bases, and 9 bases separated the two germline ends. The CDR3 spans 13 residues. The germline CDR1 and CDR2 sequences are SGDLS and YYNGEE. CDR3: CASSLGTNQPQHF. The CDR3 bases are TGTGCCAGCAGCTTAGGGACTAATCAGCCCCAGCATTTT.

This clone was seen once. The V gene is TRBV30, the J gene TRBJ2-3; D unresolved. The CDR3 consists of 12 residues. Germline CDR1 reads GTSNPN; CDR2 reads SVGIG (reference sequence). Trimming removed 7 bases at V and 0 bases at J, with 8 bases between. This chain's CDR3 is CASQASTDTQYF. DNA of the CDR3: TGTGCCTCTCAAGCTAGCACAGATACGCAGTATTTT.

The rearrangement links TRBV27 to TRBJ2-3; D is undetermined. The germline V gene has CDR1 MNHEY and CDR2 SMNVEV (reference sequence). This CDR3 is 13 amino acids long. Trimming cost V 2 bases and J 1 base, with 4 bases left between them. The DNA for the CDR3 is TGTGCCAGCAGTTTAATGGGCACAGATACGCAGTATTTT. Translating it yields CASSLMGTDTQYF.

The chain links TRBV5-4 to TRBJ2-3; 9 bases are a match to TRBD1. In germline, CDR1 is SGHNT, CDR2 YYREEE (reference sequence). The J segment lost 6 bases and the V segment lost 0 bases, leaving 2 bases of the junction unmatched. CDR3 length equals 14 residues. The CDR3 DNA is TGTGCCAGCAGCTTGGGCACAGGGGGCGATACGCAGTATTTT. It codes for CASSLGTGGDTQYF.

V gene TRBV27 combines with J gene TRBJ2-7; D is possibly TRBD1 (6 bases). CDR1 is MNHEY, CDR2 SMNVEV, per germline (reference sequence). The CDR3 has 16 residues. V lost 3 bases and J lost 2, with 17 bases in between. In DNA, the CDR3 is TGTGCCAGCAGTTTTATGGTGGCAGGGGCGCCCTACGAGCAGTACTTC. Protein sequence: CASSFMVAGAPYEQYF.

The chain is built from TRBV7-9 and TRBJ2-7; 7 nucleotides align to TRBD1. V was pared by 5 bases and J by 4 bases, with 17 bases of the junction left unmatched. The CDR3 is 17 amino acids. The germline V gene has CDR1 SEHNR and CDR2 FQNEAQ (reference sequence). The CDR3 loop is CASSHTPGQGDGYEQYF. The CDR3 coding sequence is TGTGCCAGCAGCCATACCCCCGGGCAGGGGGACGGGTACGAGCAGTACTTC.

The CDR3 spells CASSQWKLGRSNQPQHF. The CDR3 DNA is TGCGCCAGCAGTCAATGGAAGCTGGGACGAAGCAATCAGCCCCAGCATTTT. The V gene is TRBV23-1, the J gene TRBJ1-5; D is possibly TRBD1 (5 bases). TRBV23-1 is identified as an open reading frame with a role that is uncertain. The V end lost 1 base, the J end lost 1 base, and 14 bases lay between the germline ends. This CDR3 has 17 amino acids.

J is TRBJ1-2 and V is TRBV5-4; D gene ambiguous. V was shortened by 8 bases and J by 0 bases, with 14 bases between the two germline ends. Germline V gene sequence: CDR1 SGHNT, CDR2 YYREEE (reference sequence). The CDR3 contains 14 residues. CDR3 coding DNA: TGTGCCAGTTCAACAGCAACAGCTAACTATGGCTACACCTTC. Protein sequence: CASSTATANYGYTF. Filled out from reference TRBV5-4 and TRBJ1-2, the complete variable domain reads ETGVTQSPTHLIKTRGQQVTLRCSSQSGHNTVSWYQQALGQGPQFIFQYYREEENGRGNFPPRFSGLQFPNYSSELNVNALELDDSALYLCASSTATANYGYTFGSGTRLTVV.

The chain joins TRBV29-1 to TRBJ2-5; a weak D match, TRBD1 (6 bases). Trimming stripped 7 bases from V and 4 bases from J, with 10 bases between. CDR3 length: 11 residues. CDR1 and CDR2 from the germline V gene are SQVTM and ANQGSEA. The CDR3 sequence is CSDLQGETQYF. DNA for the CDR3: TGCAGCGACTTACAGGGAGAGACCCAGTACTTC. Complete variable domain (other parts from reference TRBV29-1 and TRBJ2-5): SAVISQKPSRDICQRGTSLTIQCQVDSQVTMMFWYRQQPGQSLTLIATANQGSEATYESGFVIDKFPISRPNLTFSTLTVSNMSPEDSSIYLCSDLQGETQYFGPGTRLLVL.